The table lists the clone carrying this T cell receptor (beta chain) with a few counts. Its antigen is not known. The sample originates from a study of regulatory T cells in long-lasting Graves disease. The study, taken as a whole, reports: The analysis examined peripheral blood only and excluded thyroid tissue.

As to time point: newly diagnosed GD, antithyroid drugs for less than 3 months. Making the TCR library involved RNA that had been extracted from PBMCs. Peripheral blood, about 9 milliliters per patient, was collected in EDTA tubes. Arm-PCR of CDR3 regions with iRepertoire HTBI primers generated TCR beta libraries. TCRdb itself ran the multiplex PCR reads through MiXCR, one entry per CDR3 protein. The sample includes over 200,000 distinct CDR3 sequences, about a sixth of them seen just once. This sample comprised peripheral blood mononuclear cells (PBMCs), obtained at new diagnosis, from a patient treated with antithyroid drugs. This clonotype originated in a female donor with Graves disease.

CDR3 sequence reads: CSARDGQRNTIYF. The CDR3 region has the DNA TGCAGTGCTAGAGATGGCCAGCGAAACACCATATATTTT. The rearrangement uses TRBV20-1 and TRBJ1-3; D is unresolved. The germline CDR1 and CDR2 sequences are DFQATT and SNEGSKA (reference sequence). The CDR3 is 13 residues long. With 0 bases removed from V and 5 bases from J, the gap between germline ends came to 8 bases.